This T cell receptor (beta chain) appears in the sequencing data of a study of blood T cell repertoires in COVID-19. Only one count was recorded for this clone. With 2 bases clipped from V and 4 bases from J, the junction kept 12 bases outside the gene matches. CDR1 SGHKS and CDR2 YYEKEE come from the germline V gene (reference sequence). The CDR3 covers 17 residues. The data were produced by immunoSEQ multiplex PCR, yet TCRdb's version contains in-frame clones alone and is incomplete. The sample lists 250,000 to 300,000 clones, roughly 87% seen once, with roughly 2.4% in the top ten. The specimen was peripheral blood. This chain connects TRBV5-5 to TRBJ2-1, with 7 bases aligning to TRBD1. The receptor was derived from a woman aged 50 to 60 who had recovered from COVID-19. This CDR3 is CASSLRPVGQNYNEQFF. The CDR3, as DNA: TGTGCCAGCAGCTTAAGACCCGTGGGACAGAATTACAATGAGCAGTTCTTC.